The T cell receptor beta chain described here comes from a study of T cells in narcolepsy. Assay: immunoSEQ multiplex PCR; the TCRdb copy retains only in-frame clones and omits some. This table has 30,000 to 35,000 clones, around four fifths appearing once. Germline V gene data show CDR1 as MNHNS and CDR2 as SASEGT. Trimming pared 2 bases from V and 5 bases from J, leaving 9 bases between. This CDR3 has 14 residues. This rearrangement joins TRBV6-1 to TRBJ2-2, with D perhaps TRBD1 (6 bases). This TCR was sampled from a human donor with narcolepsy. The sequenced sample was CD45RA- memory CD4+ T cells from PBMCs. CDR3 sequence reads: CASSENDRTGELFF. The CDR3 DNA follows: TGTGCCAGCAGTGAAAACGACAGGACCGGGGAGCTGTTTTTT.